Presented here are 14 T cell receptor beta chains from one specimen sequenced in a study of early T cells in non-severe SARS-CoV-2 infection. MiXCR, applied by TCRdb to the 5' RACE reads, yields one record per CDR3 protein. This sample has 25,000 to 35,000 distinct CDR3 sequences; more than 4.5% occur once, and the top ten carry 5.3%. The specimen was whole blood. The origin of the receptors is an adult who was a healthcare worker with PCR-confirmed SARS-CoV-2 infection or an uninfected control (not recorded which).

This clonotype showed up many times. The chain carries TRBV6-1 and TRBJ2-3; D is unresolved. The germline V gene encodes CDR1 MNHNS and CDR2 SASEGT. V lost 1 base, J lost 1 base, and 12 bases lay in between. The CDR3 runs to 16 residues. CDR3 bases: TGTGCCAGCAGTGAAGGGTTGGGGTACCGCACAGATACGCAGTATTTT. It specifies CASSEGLGYRTDTQYF.

This clonotype was observed at least ten times. The CDR3 sequence is CASSEHSGADTQYF. The DNA for the CDR3 is TGTGCCAGCAGCGAACATAGTGGCGCGGATACGCAGTATTTT. This chain connects TRBV7-9 to TRBJ2-3; D is undetermined. The V and J ends lost 5 bases and 6 bases respectively, with 15 bases between them. The germline V gene encodes CDR1 SEHNR and CDR2 FQNEAQ (reference sequence). The CDR3 loop spans 14 amino acids.

This clonotype came up many times. This chain connects TRBV19 to TRBJ2-1; a possible D gene is TRBD2 (6 bases). The CDR3 consists of 13 residues. V was shortened by 7 bases and J by 10 bases, with 17 bases between the two germline ends. Germline CDR1 and CDR2: LNHDA and SQIVND (reference sequence). This CDR3 reads CASTGVLVKEQFF. CDR3 DNA sequence: TGTGCCAGTACGGGAGTCTTGGTGAAGGAGCAGTTCTTC.

This clonotype was picked up a small number of times. The genes are TRBV28 and TRBJ2-5; D call uncertain. Trimming pared 6 bases from V and 0 bases from J, leaving 8 bases between. The CDR3 extends over 13 amino acids. Germline V lookup: CDR1 MDHEN, CDR2 SYDVKM. In nucleotides, the CDR3 is TGTGCCAGCAGCACTGGAAACCAAGAGACCCAGTACTTC. It encodes CASSTGNQETQYF.

This clonotype was counted at least ten times. The chain uses TRBV5-4 and TRBJ2-1; D gene uncertain. CDR3 size: 17 residues. Germline CDR1 and CDR2: SGHNT and YYREEE (reference sequence). Trimming cost V 3 bases and J 7 bases, with 23 bases left between them. The CDR3 is CASSSKVQEKTSNEQFF. The CDR3 region has the DNA TGTGCCAGCAGCTCGAAAGTGCAGGAAAAAACTTCGAATGAGCAGTTCTTC.

This clonotype was found many times. The chain links TRBV3-1 to TRBJ2-5; D tentatively reads TRBD1 or TRBD2 (5 bases each). V was clipped by 1 base and J by 4 bases, with 19 bases between them. The CDR3 loop spans 17 amino acids. Germline assignment: CDR1 LGHDT and CDR2 YNNKEL (reference sequence). The CDR3 spells CASSQGRQGRTGETQYF. CDR3 in DNA: TGTGCCAGCAGCCAAGGGAGGCAGGGACGTACTGGAGAGACCCAGTACTTC.

In this sample, this clonotype turned up many times. The chain recombines TRBV7-9 with TRBJ2-7; TRBD2 might be the D (5 bases). V was pared by 7 bases and J by 2 bases, with 15 bases between. Germline loops: CDR1 SEHNR, CDR2 FQNEAQ (reference sequence). This CDR3 is 14 amino acids long. CDR3 loop: CASTLLEGTYEQYV. CDR3 sequence (DNA): TGTGCCAGCACCCTACTCGAGGGAACCTACGAGCAGTACGTC.

The sample holds many counts of this clonotype. Here the CDR3 DNA reads TGCGCCAGCAGTAGCGGAGATCGTGGCTACACCTTC. Its protein product is CASSSGDRGYTF. The V and J genes are TRBV10-2 and TRBJ1-2; D is unclear. V was cut by 5 bases and J by 7 bases, with 11 bases left in between. The germline gives CDR1 WSHSY, CDR2 SAAADI. CDR3 size: 12 residues.

The chain carries TRBV12-3 or TRBV12-4 and TRBJ2-7; D is ambiguous. The V and J ends lost 10 bases and 2 bases respectively, with 18 bases between them. The CDR3 covers 14 residues. Written as DNA, the CDR3 is TGTGCCACCTCACCCCCCACCGATACCTACGAGCAGTACTTC. It codes for CATSPPTDTYEQYF.

There are many counts of this clonotype. The CDR3 DNA reads as TGTGCCAGCACCCGGCGGGGGACAGGTGCTGAAAAACTGTTTTTT. Its protein product is CASTRRGTGAEKLFF. The rearrangement uses TRBV12-3 or TRBV12-4 and TRBJ1-4; TRBD1 matches 8 bases. V trimming: 7 bases; J trimming: 7 bases; junction bases outside the gene matches: 11. CDR3 length: 15 amino acids.

This clonotype was seen repeatedly, ten times or more. The V call is TRBV20-1, the J call TRBJ2-3, with 8 bases lining up with TRBD2. Trimming took 8 bases from V and 5 from J; bases not matched to a gene: 9. The CDR3 covers 13 residues. The germline CDR1 and CDR2 sequences are DFQATT and SNEGSKA (reference sequence). The CDR3 DNA is TGCAGTCACCAGCGGGAGAATGAAGATACGCAGTATTTT. Its translation: CSHQRENEDTQYF.

This clonotype was recorded at least ten times. The chain combines TRBV30 with TRBJ2-1, with TRBD2 identical over 12 bases. The germline V gene has CDR1 GTSNPN and CDR2 SVGIG (reference sequence). V lost 3 bases to trimming and J lost 9 bases; unmatched junction nucleotides: 9. The CDR3 is made up of 15 amino acids. The CDR3 reads CAWSQPSGRASEQFF. In DNA, the CDR3 is TGTGCCTGGAGCCAACCTAGCGGGAGGGCCAGTGAGCAGTTCTTC.

In this sample, this clonotype turned up a few times. DNA for the CDR3: TGCAGCGTTACACTAGCGGGAGCGGATACGCAGTATTTT. Protein: CSVTLAGADTQYF. This sequence joins TRBV29-1 and TRBJ2-3; 11 nucleotides align to TRBD2. The CDR3 is made up of 13 amino acids. Germline V gives CDR1 SQVTM, CDR2 ANQGSEA. V lost 5 bases to trimming and J lost 6 bases; unmatched junction nucleotides: 4.

This clonotype was seen ten or more times. The chain links TRBV5-1 to TRBJ1-1; D gene ambiguous. CDR1 is SGHRS and CDR2 is YFSETQ in the germline V gene. The CDR3 loop spans 18 amino acids. The V and J ends lost 2 bases and 0 bases respectively, with 20 bases between them. Here the CDR3 reads CASSFAGGEVGMNTEAFF. The DNA of the CDR3 is TGCGCCAGCAGCTTCGCCGGTGGGGAGGTGGGCATGAACACTGAAGCTTTCTTT.